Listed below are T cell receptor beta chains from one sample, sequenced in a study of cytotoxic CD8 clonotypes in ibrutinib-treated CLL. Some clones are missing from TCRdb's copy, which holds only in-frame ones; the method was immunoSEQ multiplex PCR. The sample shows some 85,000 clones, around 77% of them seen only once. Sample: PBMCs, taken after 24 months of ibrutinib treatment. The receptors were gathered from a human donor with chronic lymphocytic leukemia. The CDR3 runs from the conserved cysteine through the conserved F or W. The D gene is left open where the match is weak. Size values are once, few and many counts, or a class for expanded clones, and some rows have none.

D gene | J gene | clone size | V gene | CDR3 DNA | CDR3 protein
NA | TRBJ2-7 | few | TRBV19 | TGTGCCACGAGTGGGACGGGTCCCTACGAGCAGTACTTC | CATSGTGPYEQYF
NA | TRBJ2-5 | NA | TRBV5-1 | TGCGCCAGCAGCCCCCGGGGCCTGGAGACCCAGTACTTC | CASSPRGLETQYF
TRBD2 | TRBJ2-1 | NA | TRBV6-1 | TGTGCCAGCAGTGAACAGGTAGCGGGAGTCTATGAGCAGTTCTTC | CASSEQVAGVYEQFF
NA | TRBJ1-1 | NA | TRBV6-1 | TGTGCCAGGAACACTGAAGCTTTCTTT | CARNTEAFF
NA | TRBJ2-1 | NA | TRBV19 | TGTGCCAGTAGTCCTGGAGGGGGGGCCTACAATGAGCAGTTCTTC | CASSPGGGAYNEQFF
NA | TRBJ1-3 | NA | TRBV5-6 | TGTGCCAGCAGCTTGTTCAGTGAGCACTCTGGAAACACCATATATTTT | CASSLFSEHSGNTIYF
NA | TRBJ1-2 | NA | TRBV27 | TGTGCCAGCAGTTTCCTAGGAGGTGGCTACACCTTC | CASSFLGGGYTF
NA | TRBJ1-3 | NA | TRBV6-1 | TGTGCCAGCGAGGGGGAACTGGGAAACACCATATATTTT | CASEGELGNTIYF
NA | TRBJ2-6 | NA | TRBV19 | TGTGCCAGTACTCCATGGGTGCACTCTGGGGCCAACGTCCTGACTTTC | CASTPWVHSGANVLTF
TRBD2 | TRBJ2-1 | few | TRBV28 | TGTGCCAGCAGTTTGGGAACTAGCGGTGAGCAGTTCTTC | CASSLGTSGEQFF
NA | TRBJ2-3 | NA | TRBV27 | TGTGCCAGCAGCTACAGACAGGAGGGGTCGACGCAGTATTTT | CASSYRQEGSTQYF
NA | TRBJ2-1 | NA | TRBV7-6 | TGTGCCAGCAGCTTAGGGGTGGGTCGGATCGATGAGCAGTTCTTC | CASSLGVGRIDEQFF
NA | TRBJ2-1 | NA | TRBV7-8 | TGTGCCAGCAGCTTAGGGACGGGGGTCCCCTCCTACAATGAGCAGTTCTTC | CASSLGTGVPSYNEQFF
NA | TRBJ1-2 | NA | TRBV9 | TGTGCCAGCAGCCAGGGGAGAGGCTACACCTTC | CASSQGRGYTF